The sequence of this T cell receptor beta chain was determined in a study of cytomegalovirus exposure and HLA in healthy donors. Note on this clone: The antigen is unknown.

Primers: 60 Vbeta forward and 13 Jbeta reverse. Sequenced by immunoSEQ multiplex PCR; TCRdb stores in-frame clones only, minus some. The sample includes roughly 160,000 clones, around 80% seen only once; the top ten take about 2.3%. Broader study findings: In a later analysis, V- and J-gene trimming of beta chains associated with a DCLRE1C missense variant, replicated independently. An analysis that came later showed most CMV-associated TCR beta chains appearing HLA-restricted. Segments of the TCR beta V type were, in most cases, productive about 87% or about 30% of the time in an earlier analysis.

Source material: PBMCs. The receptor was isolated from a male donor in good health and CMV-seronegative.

The CDR3 nucleotides read TGTGCCAGCAGCCCCCTTCCCACTAGGCGGAATGAAAAACTGTTTTTT. Its protein product is CASSPLPTRRNEKLFF. This chain connects TRBV7-9 to TRBJ1-4; D is ambiguous. The CDR3 loop spans 16 amino acids. Germline lookup yields CDR1 SEHNR and CDR2 FQNEAQ (reference sequence). Trimming shortened V by 5 bases and J by 5 bases, and 18 bases separated the two germline ends.